This TCR beta chain emerged from a study of T-cell reconstitution after alpha-beta-depleted transplantation in children. Library preparation (for TCRbeta) was performed with unique molecular identifiers. TCRdb recomputed calls from the PCR reads with MiXCR, one row per CDR3 protein. The table includes around 200,000 distinct CDR3 sequences, about 6.4% detected once. The CDR3 is 12 amino acids. Germline V gives CDR1 GTSNPN, CDR2 SVGIG (reference sequence). The J segment lost 7 bases and the V segment lost 0 bases, leaving 3 bases of the junction unmatched. The specimen comprised PBMCs from the stem cell graft donor, sampled from the stem cell graft. This sequence was found in a human donor who donated a stem cell graft to a child with Wiskott-Aldrich syndrome. The chain combines TRBV30 with TRBJ2-7; 7 nucleotides align to TRBD1. The CDR3 sequence: CAWSVGTAEQYF. The CDR3 DNA reads as TGTGCCTGGAGTGTAGGGACAGCGGAGCAGTACTTC.